The clone carrying this T cell receptor beta chain was counted a few times. Indicated treatment: oral pan-JAK inhibitor, 5-10 mg twice daily. Patients with alopecia areata provided lesional scalp punch biopsies as well as peripheral blood. Sequencing relied on a cDNA template that was reverse transcribed from extracted RNA. Clones were read by immunoSEQ multiplex PCR, and TCRdb kept only the in-frame ones, dropping some. The data show around 300,000 clones, 60% seen once. This sample is drawn from a study of CD8+ T cells in alopecia areata. The V and J ends lost 0 bases and 6 bases respectively, with 14 bases between them. The CDR3 is 16 amino acids. Germline CDR1 LGHNA, CDR2 YNFKEQ.

The sequence derives from a human donor with alopecia areata. The chain links TRBV4-2 to TRBJ2-2, with D perhaps given as TRBD1 or TRBD2 (5 bases each). This sample comprised CD4+ T cells sorted from blood, obtained around week 54, from a patient treated with tofacitinib. The CDR3 nucleotides read TGTGCCAGCAGCCAAGATCAGGGCTGGGACCCCGGGGAGCTGTTTTTT. Its translation is CASSQDQGWDPGELFF.